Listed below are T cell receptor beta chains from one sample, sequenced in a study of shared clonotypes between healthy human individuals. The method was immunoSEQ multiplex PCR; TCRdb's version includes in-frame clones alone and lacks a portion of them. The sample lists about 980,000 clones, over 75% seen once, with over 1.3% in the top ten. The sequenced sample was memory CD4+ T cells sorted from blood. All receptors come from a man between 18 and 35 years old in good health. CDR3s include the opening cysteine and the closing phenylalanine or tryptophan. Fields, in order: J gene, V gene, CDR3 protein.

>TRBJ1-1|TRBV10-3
CAISEGDGATTEAFF
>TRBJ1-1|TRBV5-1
CASSLGGLQNTEAFF
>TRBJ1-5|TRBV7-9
CASSRHPSGLEPQHF
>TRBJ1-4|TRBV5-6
CASSLVGANEKLFF
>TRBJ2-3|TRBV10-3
CAISDGLTDTQYF
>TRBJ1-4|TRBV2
CASSITGTVNEKLFF
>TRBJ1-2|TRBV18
CASSPLSTAEYYGYTF
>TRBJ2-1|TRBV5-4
CASSLPLAGTYNEQFF
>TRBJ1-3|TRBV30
CAWSTVRNTIYF
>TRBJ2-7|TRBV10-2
CASSPGRGIGEQYF
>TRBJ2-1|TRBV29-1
CSGKGTSGSLNEQFF
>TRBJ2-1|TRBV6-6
CASSYSNDVEQFF
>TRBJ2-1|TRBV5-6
CASSSGRAGYNEQFF
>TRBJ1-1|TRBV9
CASSVALDTEAFF
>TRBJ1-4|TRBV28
CASSSQELNEKLFF